This entry is about one TCR beta chain. The data stem from a study of blood T cell repertoires in COVID-19. On the study more broadly: There were acute and convalescent COVID-19 samples, and they came from the United States, Italy and Spain. PBMCs, B-cell-depleted T cells, or T cells provided the cDNA or gDNA that made up the material.

As processed by the authors: Nucleated cell counts were estimated from reference gene primer amplification. Sequencing used immunoSEQ multiplex PCR; TCRdb keeps in-frame clones, though not all of them. V and J calls and clone size are those listed in that table; D and trimming were worked out from the DNA. The table lists around 72,000 clones, around 82% of them singletons. V shed 1 base and J shed 0 bases, with 9 bases lying between them. The CDR3 runs 15 residues. Germline CDR1 and CDR2: LNHDA and SQIVND (reference sequence). What was sequenced was peripheral blood. The chain carries TRBV19 and TRBJ1-1; D may be TRBD1 (5 bases). The sequence derives from a woman aged 60 to 75 with acute or convalescent COVID-19. The chain's CDR3 is CASSIGRRVNTEAFF. The CDR3 DNA is TGTGCCAGTAGTATAGGTCGCAGGGTGAACACTGAAGCTTTCTTT.